One sample yielded the 5 T cell receptor beta chains listed below, sequenced in a study of T cell responses to AZD1222 COVID-19 vaccine. This table comes from immunoSEQ multiplex PCR, and its TCRdb copy is limited to in-frame clones, with some not included. This table has more than 140,000 clones, around 90% appearing once. The sequences come from peripheral blood, collected on day 0 of AZD1222 vaccination. The receptors stem from an adult in good health.

The chain employs TRBV7-2 and TRBJ2-7; D is unresolved. The length of the CDR3 is 14 residues. Germline values: CDR1 SGHTA, CDR2 FQGNSA. The germline V and J ends were trimmed by 3 bases and 0 bases, with 9 bases remaining between them. This CDR3 reads CASSFERSSYEQYF. The CDR3 bases are TGTGCCAGCAGCTTCGAGAGGAGCTCCTACGAGCAGTACTTC.

V and J are TRBV19 and TRBJ1-5; D perhaps matches TRBD1 (6 bases). Germline V CDR1 and CDR2: LNHDA, SQIVND (reference sequence). V lost 4 bases and J 4 bases, leaving 14 bases between the germline ends. CDR3 length: 15 amino acids. Written as DNA, the CDR3 is TGTGCCAGTAGTAGGGAACAGGGAGGGAATCAGCCCCAGCATTTT. This translates into CASSREQGGNQPQHF.

The V and J genes are TRBV9 and TRBJ1-5; unclear D gene. Germline V gives CDR1 SGDLS, CDR2 YYNGEE. This CDR3 contains 9 residues. Trimming took off 10 bases at V and 3 bases at J, with 2 bases between the two ends. CDR3 nucleotide sequence: TGTGCCGTCAATCAGCCCCAGCATTTT. Translation: CAVNQPQHF.

Written as DNA, the CDR3 is TGTGCCAGCCGCGATAGGCAGGGGAGTGGAAAACTGTTTTTT. Translated, it gives CASRDRQGSGKLFF. V is TRBV6-5 and J is TRBJ1-4; tentative D call: TRBD1 (6 bases). There are 14 residues in the CDR3. With 8 bases removed from V and 10 bases from J, the gap between germline ends came to 20 bases. Germline CDR1 and CDR2: MNHEY and SVGAGI.

The V gene is TRBV29-1, the J gene TRBJ2-7; 9 bases are shared with TRBD1. The germline V gene encodes CDR1 SQVTM and CDR2 ANQGSEA. Trimming cost V 4 bases and J 6 bases; bases outside gene matches: 10. The CDR3 length is 14 residues. The CDR3: CSVVTGGLAGEQYF. CDR3 nucleotide sequence: TGCAGCGTTGTGACAGGGGGTCTTGCCGGCGAGCAGTACTTC.